The entry below describes one TCR beta chain. Its antigen is not identified. Treatment: treatment-naive control, cytoreductive nephrectomy. Control tumors came from treatment-naive patients without prior radiation. Controls included a handful of female and approximately twelve male donors, resected 2011 to 2014. Here immunoSEQ multiplex PCR was the method, and the copy in TCRdb shows in-frame clones only, minus some. The data show around 16,000 clones, with over 50% seen just once and 9.5% to 11% held by the top ten. These data originate in a study of radiation and T cells in renal cell carcinoma. This CDR3 has 12 residues. The V gene lost 3 bases and the J gene lost 9 bases, with 9 bases spanning the gap. The V gene's germline CDR1 is GTSNPN and CDR2 SVGIG (reference sequence). General study results and limits: In nephrectomy-only tumors, top 100 clonotypes averaged roughly 43%, versus roughly 50% irradiated. Compared with controls, irradiated tumors had more, larger dominant CDR3 motifs.

This sequence was found in a man between 45 and 60 years old with renal cell carcinoma. The genes are TRBV30 and TRBJ1-6; a weak D match, TRBD1 (6 bases). The sample consisted of tumor tissue, taken from a patient whose treatment was nephrectomy without radiotherapy. Here the CDR3 DNA reads TGTGCCTGGAGCAAACAGGGTTCACCCCTCCACTTT. Its protein product is CAWSKQGSPLHF. The full variable domain, its missing parts supplied by reference TRBV30 and TRBJ1-6, is SQTIHQWPATLVQPVGSPLSLECTVEGTSNPNLYWYRQAAGRGLQLLFYSVGIGQISSEVPQNLSASRPQDRQFILSSKKLLLSDSGFYLCAWSKQGSPLHFGNGTRLTVT.